This entry is about one TCR beta chain. Its antigen target is currently unknown. No quality values exist for individual bases; no much larger clone is one base distant. This entry belongs to a study of blood T cell repertoires in COVID-19 (TCRdb year 2020). Regarding the complete study: Samples covering the acute and convalescent phases of COVID-19 were provided by collaborators in the United States, Italy and Spain. The samples were drawn from two sources: the first 160 participants of the ongoing ImmuneRACE study, and 950 to 1,500 subjects contributed by 6 global collaborators. The repertoires were released in a freely available public database meant as a resource for research on the immune response to SARS-CoV-2. The prospective study material was composed of cDNA or gDNA derived from T cells, B-cell-depleted T cells, or PBMCs. Deeply sampled blood TCRbeta repertoires from subjects exposed to, actively infected with, or recovered from COVID-19 were included in the dataset. The sample metadata nearly always contained a de-identified subject ID, COVID-19 status, age in years and sex. HLA class I and class II types, where available, came from metadata supplied by the sample provider rather than from assay-based typing. The paper as a whole reports these results and caveats: How much clinical and demographic metadata was included differed by source and by participant, and the metadata was provided uncurated.

TCRbeta CDR3 regions were amplified from genomic DNA by means of the immunoSEQ Assay, a bias-controlled multiplex PCR. Turning to the authors' computational methods: Within the assay, amplification of reference gene primers was used to estimate how many nucleated cells each sample contained. To quantify the absolute abundance of each unique TCRbeta CDR3 rearrangement, sequence reads were collapsed and filtered. For each sample, productive Simpson clonality was calculated by taking the square root of Simpson's diversity index across productive rearrangements. Entries here come from immuneACCESS through TCRdb and include only in-frame sequences with V and J called. Some clones fail to appear in such tables; in the studies checked, an unresolved V gene covers under half of the shortfall, and the cause of the remainder is unknown. V and J calls plus clone size are reproduced from that table; the DNA served to infer D and trimming. The sample table lists tens of thousands of clones, 90% to 95% of them with a count of one. More than 2% of the sample goes to the ten largest clones.

Each collaborating institution followed its own protocols to collect whole blood in K2EDTA tubes. For TCRbeta analysis, collaborators shipped samples in one of three forms: frozen whole blood, isolated PBMCs, or DNA extracted from either of those sample types. From cysteine to phenylalanine, the CDR3 is 14 amino acids long. Of all the DNA, just the CDR3 is kept, 42 bases in frame from base 1. CDR1 KGHDR and CDR2 SFDVKD are derived from the germline V gene. V sheds 4 bases and J sheds 4 bases, leaving 12 bases between their ends. The TCR was taken from a man aged 50 or older with active COVID-19. This sequence uses TRBV24-1 and TRBJ2-5; a tentative D call is TRBD2 (6 bases match). The specimen sequenced was peripheral blood. The bases read TGTGCCACCAGTGACGGGGGTAGGACAGAGACCCAGTACTTC. Translated, it gives CATSDGGRTETQYF.